The rows below give T cell receptor beta chains drawn from one sample of a study of cytomegalovirus exposure and HLA in healthy donors. Sequenced by immunoSEQ multiplex PCR; TCRdb stores in-frame clones only, minus some. The sample includes more than 85,000 clones, around 73% seen only once; the top ten take under 1.5%. The sequenced material came from PBMCs. The origin of the receptors is a man aged 30 to 39 in good health and CMV-seronegative. Each CDR3 is given with its conserved first and last residue. The order of the fields is D gene, clone size, V gene, J gene, CDR3 protein, CDR3 DNA. The D gene is left open where the match is weak. Only part of the rows carry a size: once, few, many, or a class if the clone is expanded.

d_call: TRBD1; clone_size: .; v_call: TRBV4-1; j_call: TRBJ2-1; cdr3_aa: CASSQDSWTGINEQFF; cdr3_nt: TGCGCCAGCAGCCAAGATTCATGGACAGGGATCAATGAGCAGTTCTTC
d_call: TRBD2; clone_size: .; v_call: TRBV7-6; j_call: TRBJ2-7; cdr3_aa: CASSSTSGGASEQYF; cdr3_nt: TGTGCCAGCAGCTCGACTAGCGGGGGGGCCAGCGAGCAGTACTTC
d_call: TRBD1; clone_size: .; v_call: TRBV7-2; j_call: TRBJ2-6; cdr3_aa: CASRPDRAGANVLTF; cdr3_nt: TGTGCCAGCAGGCCGGACAGGGCTGGGGCCAACGTCCTGACTTTC
d_call: TRBD2; clone_size: .; v_call: TRBV7-2; j_call: TRBJ2-2; cdr3_aa: CASSLALALAGGPWELFF; cdr3_nt: TGTGCCAGCAGCTTAGCGCTAGCGCTAGCGGGGGGGCCCTGGGAGCTGTTTTTT
d_call: .; clone_size: .; v_call: TRBV6-5; j_call: TRBJ1-1; cdr3_aa: CASSYSATEAFF; cdr3_nt: TGTGCCAGCAGTTACTCGGCCACTGAAGCTTTCTTT
d_call: TRBD2; clone_size: once; v_call: TRBV2; j_call: TRBJ2-5; cdr3_aa: CASSEVRGGETQYF; cdr3_nt: TGTGCCAGCAGTGAAGTGCGGGGGGGAGAGACCCAGTACTTC
d_call: .; clone_size: .; v_call: TRBV30; j_call: TRBJ1-1; cdr3_aa: CAWSPLNTEAFF; cdr3_nt: TGTGCCTGGAGTCCCCTAAACACTGAAGCTTTCTTT
d_call: .; clone_size: .; v_call: TRBV5-4; j_call: TRBJ1-1; cdr3_aa: CASSPAGGTEAFF; cdr3_nt: TGTGCCAGCAGCCCGGCGGGGGGCACTGAAGCTTTCTTT
d_call: TRBD2; clone_size: .; v_call: TRBV13; j_call: TRBJ2-3; cdr3_aa: CASKTSGRAATQYF; cdr3_nt: TGTGCCAGCAAGACTAGCGGGAGGGCCGCTACGCAGTATTTT
d_call: TRBD1; clone_size: .; v_call: TRBV29-1; j_call: TRBJ2-1; cdr3_aa: CSVARQGMEQFF; cdr3_nt: TGCAGCGTAGCAAGACAGGGGATGGAGCAGTTCTTC
d_call: TRBD1; clone_size: .; v_call: TRBV5-8; j_call: TRBJ1-4; cdr3_aa: CASETGSGIWATNEKLFF; cdr3_nt: TGTGCCAGCGAGACAGGGAGCGGCATTTGGGCAACTAATGAAAAACTGTTTTTT
d_call: TRBD1; clone_size: .; v_call: TRBV6-1; j_call: TRBJ1-5; cdr3_aa: CASSETGGNQPQHF; cdr3_nt: TGTGCCAGCAGTGAAACAGGGGGAAATCAGCCCCAGCATTTT
d_call: TRBD1; clone_size: once; v_call: TRBV19; j_call: TRBJ1-4; cdr3_aa: CASSIAWDSREKLFF; cdr3_nt: TGTGCCAGTAGTATAGCTTGGGACAGTCGCGAAAAACTGTTTTTT
d_call: .; clone_size: .; v_call: TRBV4-3; j_call: TRBJ2-1; cdr3_aa: CASSQAKNRPYNEQFF; cdr3_nt: TGCGCCAGCAGCCAGGCAAAAAACAGGCCGTACAATGAGCAGTTCTTC
d_call: .; clone_size: .; v_call: TRBV4-1; j_call: TRBJ1-2; cdr3_aa: CASSQDRRGEWGYTF; cdr3_nt: TGCGCCAGCAGCCAAGACCGGCGGGGGGAATGGGGCTACACCTTC
d_call: .; clone_size: few; v_call: TRBV5-4; j_call: TRBJ1-5; cdr3_aa: CASSSGGAQPQHF; cdr3_nt: TGTGCCAGCAGTTCGGGTGGTGCTCAGCCCCAGCATTTT
d_call: .; clone_size: .; v_call: TRBV9; j_call: TRBJ1-4; cdr3_aa: CASSVNPGTTNEKLFF; cdr3_nt: TGTGCCAGCAGCGTTAACCCAGGGACAACTAATGAAAAACTGTTTTTT
d_call: .; clone_size: .; v_call: TRBV7-2; j_call: TRBJ1-5; cdr3_aa: CASSLVGQAGLGNQPQHF; cdr3_nt: TGTGCCAGCAGCTTAGTCGGCCAGGCCGGCCTGGGCAATCAGCCCCAGCATTTT
d_call: .; clone_size: .; v_call: TRBV7-2; j_call: TRBJ2-5; cdr3_aa: CASSLAGAPQETQYF; cdr3_nt: TGTGCCAGCAGCTTAGCGGGGGCTCCCCAGGAGACCCAGTACTTC
d_call: .; clone_size: .; v_call: TRBV30; j_call: TRBJ2-1; cdr3_aa: CAWSVLHIYNEQFF; cdr3_nt: TGTGCCTGGAGTGTACTCCATATATACAATGAGCAGTTCTTC
d_call: TRBD2; clone_size: .; v_call: TRBV27; j_call: TRBJ2-3; cdr3_aa: CASSPIREAGTDTQYF; cdr3_nt: TGTGCCAGCAGTCCCATACGGGAGGCGGGCACAGATACGCAGTATTTT
d_call: TRBD1; clone_size: .; v_call: TRBV20-1; j_call: TRBJ2-7; cdr3_aa: CSAEQGVEQYF; cdr3_nt: TGCAGTGCGGAACAGGGGGTCGAGCAGTACTTC
d_call: .; clone_size: .; v_call: TRBV21-1; j_call: TRBJ2-7; cdr3_aa: CASKEWGRDEQYF; cdr3_nt: TGTGCCAGCAAGGAATGGGGGCGAGACGAGCAGTACTTC
d_call: .; clone_size: .; v_call: TRBV14; j_call: TRBJ2-1; cdr3_aa: CASSQDPSNSYNEQFF; cdr3_nt: TGTGCCAGCAGCCAAGATCCTAGCAACTCCTACAATGAGCAGTTCTTC
d_call: .; clone_size: .; v_call: TRBV9; j_call: TRBJ1-1; cdr3_aa: CASSSRRDTEAFF; cdr3_nt: TGTGCCAGCAGCTCCCGCCGGGACACTGAAGCTTTCTTT
d_call: TRBD1; clone_size: .; v_call: TRBV5-1; j_call: TRBJ2-5; cdr3_aa: CASSLGTGNQETQYF; cdr3_nt: TGCGCCAGCAGCTTGGGGACAGGGAACCAAGAGACCCAGTACTTC
d_call: TRBD1; clone_size: once; v_call: TRBV2; j_call: TRBJ2-7; cdr3_aa: CASKAGQGYEQYF; cdr3_nt: TGTGCCAGCAAAGCGGGACAGGGGTACGAGCAGTACTTC
d_call: TRBD2; clone_size: few; v_call: TRBV7-9; j_call: TRBJ2-6; cdr3_aa: CASSRAAGVSSGANVLTF; cdr3_nt: TGTGCCAGCAGTCGAGCAGCGGGGGTGAGCTCTGGGGCCAACGTCCTGACTTTC
d_call: .; clone_size: .; v_call: TRBV19; j_call: TRBJ2-3; cdr3_aa: CASSPLQGGGLADTQYF; cdr3_nt: TGTGCCAGTAGTCCTCTACAGGGGGGGGGTTTGGCAGATACGCAGTATTTT
d_call: TRBD2; clone_size: .; v_call: TRBV13; j_call: TRBJ2-7; cdr3_aa: CASSLPTSVHEQYF; cdr3_nt: TGTGCCAGCAGCTTACCTACTAGCGTACACGAGCAGTACTTC
d_call: TRBD1; clone_size: .; v_call: TRBV28; j_call: TRBJ1-2; cdr3_aa: CASSFLGTGGFYGYTF; cdr3_nt: TGTGCCAGCAGTTTCCTAGGGACAGGGGGCTTCTATGGCTACACCTTC
d_call: .; clone_size: .; v_call: TRBV4-1; j_call: TRBJ2-1; cdr3_aa: CASSQELVRSYNEQFF; cdr3_nt: TGCGCCAGCAGCCAAGAACTAGTGAGGTCCTACAATGAGCAGTTCTTC
d_call: TRBD2; clone_size: .; v_call: TRBV10-1; j_call: TRBJ2-5; cdr3_aa: CASAGGSGVETQYF; cdr3_nt: TGCGCCAGCGCCGGAGGTAGCGGGGTTGAGACCCAGTACTTC
d_call: TRBD2; clone_size: .; v_call: TRBV6-5; j_call: TRBJ2-7; cdr3_aa: CASSYEAFQREKLYF; cdr3_nt: TGTGCCAGCAGTTACGAGGCCTTCCAGCGGGAGAAACTGTACTTC
d_call: TRBD2; clone_size: .; v_call: TRBV5-1; j_call: TRBJ2-3; cdr3_aa: CASSLVAGADTQYF; cdr3_nt: TGCGCCAGCAGCTTGGTAGCGGGAGCAGATACGCAGTATTTT
d_call: TRBD2; clone_size: .; v_call: TRBV5-1; j_call: TRBJ2-1; cdr3_aa: CASSLPPGGLAGGKQFF; cdr3_nt: TGCGCCAGCAGCTTGCCGCCGGGTGGACTAGCGGGAGGGAAGCAGTTCTTC
d_call: .; clone_size: .; v_call: TRBV7-6; j_call: TRBJ1-1; cdr3_aa: CASSLGESEAFF; cdr3_nt: TGTGCCAGCAGCTTAGGGGAGTCTGAAGCTTTCTTT
d_call: TRBD1; clone_size: .; v_call: TRBV6-6; j_call: TRBJ2-1; cdr3_aa: CASRNPGQGHEQFF; cdr3_nt: TGTGCCAGCCGAAACCCGGGACAGGGCCATGAGCAGTTCTTC
d_call: TRBD2; clone_size: .; v_call: TRBV4-1; j_call: TRBJ2-3; cdr3_aa: CASSQEGGGLSTDTQYF; cdr3_nt: TGCGCCAGCAGCCAAGAGGGCGGGGGGCTTAGCACAGATACGCAGTATTTT
d_call: .; clone_size: .; v_call: TRBV9; j_call: TRBJ1-5; cdr3_aa: CASSAGLGAQPQHF; cdr3_nt: TGTGCCAGCAGCGCCGGATTGGGCGCTCAGCCCCAGCATTTT
d_call: .; clone_size: .; v_call: TRBV6-5; j_call: TRBJ2-2; cdr3_aa: CASSPTLSSAGELFF; cdr3_nt: TGTGCCAGCAGTCCCACTTTAAGTTCCGCCGGGGAGCTGTTTTTT
d_call: TRBD2; clone_size: few; v_call: TRBV5-1; j_call: TRBJ2-3; cdr3_aa: CASRLGISGNTDTQYF; cdr3_nt: TGCGCCAGCAGACTTGGTATTAGCGGGAACACAGATACGCAGTATTTT
d_call: TRBD2; clone_size: few; v_call: TRBV7-2; j_call: TRBJ2-7; cdr3_aa: CASSLGGFSGLLNEQYF; cdr3_nt: TGTGCCAGCAGCTTAGGAGGTTTTAGCGGGCTTTTAAACGAGCAGTACTTC
d_call: TRBD1; clone_size: once; v_call: TRBV7-6; j_call: TRBJ2-1; cdr3_aa: CASSPSTGSYNEQFF; cdr3_nt: TGTGCCAGCAGCCCCTCGACAGGGAGCTACAATGAGCAGTTCTTC
d_call: .; clone_size: .; v_call: TRBV28; j_call: TRBJ2-2; cdr3_aa: CASSLQTKYTGELFF; cdr3_nt: TGTGCCAGCAGTTTACAAACAAAATACACCGGGGAGCTGTTTTTT
d_call: .; clone_size: once; v_call: TRBV6-6; j_call: TRBJ2-2; cdr3_aa: CASSQGHNTGELFF; cdr3_nt: TGTGCCAGCAGTCAAGGACATAACACCGGGGAGCTGTTTTTT
d_call: TRBD1; clone_size: once; v_call: TRBV6-6; j_call: TRBJ1-2; cdr3_aa: CASSQGQAYGYTF; cdr3_nt: TGTGCCAGCAGCCAAGGACAGGCCTATGGCTACACCTTC
d_call: .; clone_size: .; v_call: TRBV29-1; j_call: TRBJ2-3; cdr3_aa: CSVLAASTDTQYF; cdr3_nt: TGCAGCGTACTAGCAGCTAGCACAGATACGCAGTATTTT